The entry that follows covers one TCR beta chain sequence. This sample stems from a study of blood T cell repertoires in COVID-19. TCRdb's table, derived via immunoSEQ multiplex PCR, lists solely in-frame clones and lacks some. The sample yields around 20,000 clones, approximately 84% seen once. Losses at the gene ends were 6 bases for V and 4 bases for J; bases not matched to a gene: 8. The CDR3 consists of 13 residues. Germline CDR1 reads SQVTM; CDR2 reads ANQGSEA. The TCR originated in a man between 35 and 55 years old with acute or convalescent COVID-19. Sequencing was done on a sample of peripheral blood. This sequence joins TRBV29-1 and TRBJ1-1; 7 nucleotides agree with TRBD1. The chain's CDR3 is CSVAATGFTEAFF. In DNA form, the CDR3 reads TGCAGCGTCGCTGCGACAGGGTTCACTGAAGCTTTCTTT.